Below are 29 T cell receptor beta chains sequenced from a single sample in a study of T cell repertoires in cytomegalovirus infection. Their recognized antigens are unknown. TCRdb re-called the reads through MiXCR, storing one row per CDR3 protein. The sample lists roughly 310,000 distinct CDR3 sequences, about 28% seen once, with roughly 20% in the top ten. Sequencing was performed on cultured PBMCs, taken from culture after CMV antigen stimulation. Receptors were obtained from a human donor in good health (CMV status not recorded). Some clones in this sample may be carry-over from other donors' samples.

V gene TRBV19 combines with J gene TRBJ1-6, with TRBD1 matching 11 bases. Trimming cost V 8 bases and J 8 bases; bases outside gene matches: 2. Germline CDR1 reads LNHDA; CDR2 reads SQIVND (reference sequence). The CDR3 runs to 13 residues. The CDR3 reads CASEGQGDSPLHF. In DNA form, the CDR3 reads TGTGCCAGTGAGGGACAGGGGGATTCACCCCTCCACTTT.

This chain uses TRBV29-1 with TRBJ1-1; D is possibly TRBD1 (5 bases). V was shortened by 4 bases and J by 1 base, with 10 bases between the two germline ends. The CDR3 totals 13 residues. Per the germline V gene, CDR1 is SQVTM and CDR2 is ANQGSEA. CDR3 loop: CSVGQTANTEAFF. CDR3 nucleotide sequence: TGCAGCGTTGGCCAGACAGCGAACACTGAAGCTTTCTTT. The variable domain in full, with the rest retrieved from reference TRBV29-1 and TRBJ1-1, is SAVISQKPSRDICQRGTSLTIQCQVDSQVTMMFWYRQQPGQSLTLIATANQGSEATYESGFVIDKFPISRPNLTFSTLTVSNMSPEDSSIYLCSVGQTANTEAFFGQGTRLTVV.

This clonotype was picked up a small number of times. This rearrangement joins TRBV6-1 to TRBJ2-5; D gene uncertain. This CDR3 has 10 residues. Looked up from germline, CDR1 is MNHNS and CDR2 is SASEGT. The V end was cut by 5 bases, the J end by 7 bases, with 5 bases between. The CDR3 nucleotides are TGTGCCAGCAGTTTAGTGACCCAGTACTTC. It translates to CASSLVTQYF.

This clonotype was observed a handful of times. The chain recombines TRBV6-5 with TRBJ1-1; a possible D gene is TRBD1 (6 bases). Trimming left V 8 bases short and J 1 base short, with 11 bases between. Per germline, CDR1 MNHEY and CDR2 SVGAGI. This CDR3 spans 13 amino acids. CDR3 coding DNA: TGTGCCAGCCGACAGGAAAGGAACACTGAAGCTTTCTTT. As protein: CASRQERNTEAFF.

The chain carries TRBV6-1 and TRBJ2-7, with D maybe TRBD2 (5 bases). The CDR3 spans 13 residues. V was shortened by 5 bases and J by 3 bases, with 11 bases between the two germline ends. CDR1 MNHNS and CDR2 SASEGT come from the germline V gene. CDR3 residues: CASSYRGFYEQYF. Written as DNA, the CDR3 is TGTGCCAGCAGTTATCGGGGTTTCTACGAGCAGTACTTC.

J is TRBJ2-7 and V is TRBV12-3 or TRBV12-4; TRBD1 agrees at 7 bases. This CDR3 spans 13 amino acids. Trimming at V came to 6 bases and at J to 7 bases, leaving 9 bases not matched to a gene. CDR3 region: CASSPGTDWEQYF. CDR3 DNA sequence: TGTGCCAGCAGCCCCGGGACAGATTGGGAGCAGTACTTC.

This clonotype was recorded a few times. The rearrangement links TRBV7-3 to TRBJ2-2, with TRBD2 identical over 8 bases. Trimming cost V 5 bases and J 4 bases; bases outside gene matches: 12. This CDR3 region has 17 residues. Germline assignment: CDR1 SGHTA and CDR2 FQGTGA. The CDR3 DNA sequence: TGTGCCAGCAGCCAAAGCTGGCGGGGGGACGGCACCGGGGAGCTGTTTTTT. This codes for CASSQSWRGDGTGELFF. Filled out from reference TRBV7-3 and TRBJ2-2, the complete variable domain reads GAGVSQTPSNKVTEKGKYVELRCDPISGHTALYWYRQSLGQGPEFLIYFQGTGAADDSGLPNDRFFAVRPEGSVSTLKIQRTERGDSAVYLCASSQSWRGDGTGELFFGEGSRLTVL.

This clonotype was observed once. The chain combines TRBV7-9 with TRBJ2-1; 8 positions match TRBD1. This CDR3 has 11 residues. J was trimmed by 10 bases and V by 9 bases; bases with no gene match: 5. Germline V gene sequence: CDR1 SEHNR, CDR2 FQNEAQ (reference sequence). The CDR3 sequence is CASSGGHEQFF. The CDR3 DNA sequence: TGTGCCAGTTCAGGGGGCCACGAGCAGTTCTTC.

This clonotype was picked up a small number of times. This rearrangement joins TRBV7-6 to TRBJ1-4, with D hard to call. Germline V gene lookup returns CDR1 SGHVS and CDR2 FNYEAQ. The CDR3 consists of 15 residues. The V end was cut by 0 bases, the J end by 4 bases, with 9 bases between. The CDR3 DNA is TGTGCCAGCAGCTTAGCAGAAACTCGTAATGAAAAACTGTTTTTT. Its translation is CASSLAETRNEKLFF.

This clonotype turned up a few times. V and J are TRBV6-5 and TRBJ2-7; the match to TRBD2 covers 16 bases. Per germline, CDR1 MNHEY and CDR2 SVGAGI. The ends lost 5 bases at V and 5 bases at J; junction bases unmatched: 12. This CDR3 has 18 amino acids. The CDR3 sequence is CASSRPGLAGGGFHEQYF. CDR3 in DNA: TGTGCCAGCAGTAGACCGGGACTAGCGGGAGGGGGGTTCCACGAGCAGTACTTC.

The chain combines TRBV2 with TRBJ2-3, with 9 bases that match TRBD2. Germline lookup yields CDR1 SNHLY and CDR2 FYNNEI. V was clipped by 11 bases and J by 2 bases; unmatched bases: 8. The CDR3 spans 14 residues. DNA for the CDR3: TGTGCCCTCTGCGGGGGGGGCCCCACAGATACGCAGTATTTT. Its protein is CALCGGGPTDTQYF.

This clonotype was detected only a few times. This is likely a read error, given that the CDR3 carries no conserved phenylalanine or tryptophan at its end. The DNA is left out, because the CDR3 cannot be placed on it with certainty; the CDR3 is given as TCRdb lists it. This chain joins TRBV7-6 and TRBJ2-1; the D call of TRBD2 is as the table states it, not checked on the DNA. CDR1 and CDR2 from the germline V gene are SGHVS and FNYEAQ. From its first to its last residue, the CDR3 has 16 amino acids. This chain's CDR3 is CASSLNPFESATTVYI.

This clonotype came up a few times. The chain employs TRBV10-3 and TRBJ2-1; 9 bases fit TRBD1. The V and J ends lost 10 bases and 2 bases, in that order; junction bases with no gene match: 12. CDR1 ENHRY and CDR2 SYGVKD come from the germline V gene. This CDR3 region has 16 residues. CDR3 nucleotides: TGTGCCACCGAGCCGCCGGACAGGGGCCCCTACAATGAGCAGTTCTTC. Translating it yields CATEPPDRGPYNEQFF.

For the CDR3, the DNA is TGTGCCGCTTCCGGGACAGGGGAACCCGGGGAGCTGTTTTTT. Translation: CAASGTGEPGELFF. This chain links TRBV10-3 with TRBJ2-2; TRBD1 agrees at 10 bases. From germline, CDR1 is ENHRY and CDR2 SYGVKD. The V and J ends lost 11 bases and 6 bases, in that order; junction bases with no gene match: 9. The CDR3 length is 14 residues.

The genes are TRBV7-2 and TRBJ2-4; TRBD1 matches at 10 bases. Trimming removed 5 bases from V and 5 bases from J; junction bases left unmatched: 9. The V gene's germline CDR1 is SGHTA and CDR2 FQGNSA. This CDR3 is 16 amino acids long. For the CDR3, the DNA is TGTGCCAGCAGCACTCGGGACAGGGGAAATCAAAACATTCAGTACTTC. Translated, it gives CASSTRDRGNQNIQYF. The full variable domain, rest sourced from reference TRBV7-2 and TRBJ2-4, is GAGVSQSPSNKVTEKGKDVELRCDPISGHTALYWYRQSLGQGLEFLIYFQGNSAPDKSGLPSDRFSAERTGGSVSTLTIQRTQQEDSAVYLCASSTRDRGNQNIQYFGAGTRLSVL.

The V and J genes are TRBV5-6 and TRBJ2-7, with D tentatively TRBD2 (6 bases). V was clipped by 3 bases and J by 5 bases, with 21 bases between them. From germline, CDR1 is SGHDT and CDR2 YYEEEE. This CDR3 is built from 16 residues. In DNA form, the CDR3 reads TGTGCCAGCAGCTGGTTCTCTATGACGGGAGCCAACGAGCAGTACTTC. Its protein product is CASSWFSMTGANEQYF.

The sample holds many counts of this clonotype. The CDR3: CASSLEGTQYF. The CDR3 DNA is TGTGCCAGCAGCCTGGAAGGTACGCAGTATTTT. This chain links TRBV5-4 with TRBJ2-3; D is undetermined. The CDR3 is made up of 11 amino acids. CDR1 and CDR2 (germline): SGHNT, YYREEE (reference sequence). V was cut by 4 bases and J by 8 bases, with 8 bases left in between.

The chain recombines TRBV18 with TRBJ2-7, with D unclear. Germline V gene data show CDR1 as KGHSH and CDR2 as LQKENI. The V and J ends lost 2 bases and 7 bases respectively, with 12 bases between them. CDR3 size: 13 residues. The CDR3 is CASSPLFGGEQYF. DNA of the CDR3: TGTGCCAGCTCACCATTATTCGGTGGGGAGCAGTACTTC.

This clonotype appeared once. J is TRBJ2-1 and V is TRBV18, with D perhaps TRBD1 (5 bases). The CDR3 length is 15 residues. The ends were cut back, 3 bases at V and 4 bases at J, with 13 bases in the middle. CDR1 and CDR2 from the germline V gene are KGHSH and LQKENI. In DNA, the CDR3 is TGTGCCAGCTCACCCGCAACCAGGGATTACAATGAGCAGTTCTTC. Its protein is CASSPATRDYNEQFF.

This clonotype has more than one count but fewer than ten. The gene calls are TRBV6-5 and TRBJ2-7, with TRBD1 identical over 10 bases. This CDR3 contains 15 residues. Germline values: CDR1 MNHEY, CDR2 SVGAGI. The junction had 3 bases not matched to a gene; V was cut back by 2 bases and J by 2 bases. CDR3 in amino acids: CASSYRDRGPYEQYF. CDR3 coding DNA: TGTGCCAGCAGTTACCGGGACAGGGGCCCCTACGAGCAGTACTTC.

The chain recombines TRBV4-2 with TRBJ1-5; D may be TRBD1 (5 bases). The CDR3 covers 19 residues. Germline-derived CDR1 and CDR2 are LGHNA and YNFKEQ. V dropped 0 bases and J dropped 6 bases, with 24 bases sitting between them. The CDR3 loop reads CASSQDGDRGGAVGQPQHF. In DNA form, the CDR3 reads TGTGCCAGCAGCCAAGACGGGGACCGTGGGGGTGCGGTTGGTCAGCCCCAGCATTTT.

The chain combines TRBV28 with TRBJ2-3; D may be TRBD2 (6 bases). V was pared by 6 bases and J by 4 bases, with 14 bases between. Looked up from germline, CDR1 is MDHEN and CDR2 is SYDVKM. The length of the CDR3 is 14 residues. In DNA form, the CDR3 reads TGTGCCAGCAGCCTCTCGGGAGTCGCAGATACGCAGTATTTT. Protein: CASSLSGVADTQYF.

This clonotype was seen only once. J is TRBJ2-7 and V is TRBV27; 11 bases align to TRBD2. V lost 4 bases, J lost 6 bases, and 8 bases stayed unmatched. This CDR3 contains 15 residues. Germline CDR1 is MNHEY and CDR2 is SMNVEV (reference sequence). CDR3 protein: CASSSLAGGPAEQYF. The CDR3 DNA is TGTGCCAGCAGTTCCTTAGCGGGAGGGCCGGCCGAGCAGTACTTC.

The V and J genes are TRBV5-6 and TRBJ2-1; 9 nucleotides match TRBD1. The junction had 13 bases not matched to a gene; V was cut back by 7 bases and J by 5 bases. The CDR3 loop spans 16 amino acids. CDR1 is SGHDT and CDR2 is YYEEEE in the germline V gene. The CDR3 nucleotides are TGTGCCAGCGCAACCCCGGGACAGGGTCCTAACAATGAGCAGTTCTTC. This encodes CASATPGQGPNNEQFF.

This rearrangement joins TRBV19 to TRBJ1-2; possible D gene TRBD1, 6 bases. The CDR3 runs 13 residues. V was cut by 2 bases and J by 10 bases, with 14 bases left in between. The germline V gene encodes CDR1 LNHDA and CDR2 SQIVND (reference sequence). The CDR3 spells CASSIPPGVYYTF. In DNA, the CDR3 is TGTGCCAGTAGTATACCCCCAGGGGTCTACTACACCTTC.

This clonotype was seen many times. The chain links TRBV12-3 or TRBV12-4 to TRBJ2-1, with 15 bases aligning to TRBD2. The V segment lost 3 bases and the J segment 8 bases; nucleotides outside the gene matches: 5. CDR3 length: 16 residues. The CDR3 sequence: CASSFGTSGRRDEQFF. The CDR3, as DNA: TGTGCCAGCAGTTTCGGGACTAGCGGGAGGCGCGATGAGCAGTTCTTC.

V gene TRBV7-3 combines with J gene TRBJ2-7; a weak D match, TRBD2 (6 bases). The CDR3 is made up of 15 amino acids. Germline values: CDR1 SGHTA, CDR2 FQGTGA. The V and J ends lost 2 bases and 2 bases respectively, with 13 bases between them. CDR3 nucleotides: TGTGCCAGCAGCTTACTAGGGTCGGGAGCCTACGAGCAGTACTTC. Its translation is CASSLLGSGAYEQYF. Full variable domain (remainder filled in from reference TRBV7-3 and TRBJ2-7): GAGVSQTPSNKVTEKGKYVELRCDPISGHTALYWYRQSLGQGPEFLIYFQGTGAADDSGLPNDRFFAVRPEGSVSTLKIQRTERGDSAVYLCASSLLGSGAYEQYFGPGTRLTVT.

The chain is built from TRBV5-1 and TRBJ2-1; 13 bases align to TRBD2. Germline CDR1 SGHRS, CDR2 YFSETQ. CDR3 length: 17 amino acids. J gave up 8 bases and V 2 bases, and 10 bases lay outside the gene matches. This CDR3 reads CASSLKAGTSGMDEQFF. The DNA for the CDR3 is TGCGCCAGCAGCTTAAAAGCCGGGACTAGCGGGATGGATGAGCAGTTCTTC.

This clonotype was counted many times. J is TRBJ2-7 and V is TRBV28, with 8 bases aligning to TRBD1. CDR1 and CDR2 from the germline V gene are MDHEN and SYDVKM. The CDR3 covers 17 residues. Unmatched junction bases numbered 15, after V lost 6 bases and J lost 2 bases. CDR3 DNA sequence: TGTGCCAGCAGCTACCCCTTCCGGGACAGGACGACCTACGAGCAGTACTTC. Translating it yields CASSYPFRDRTTYEQYF.